This T cell receptor beta chain is drawn from a study of response to subunit inactivated influenza vaccine. Study-wide findings and caveats: Authors suggested that a seasonal influenza vaccination recruits few new T cells each time.

In TCRdb, the RT-PCR reads were re-called with MiXCR into one record per CDR3 protein. This table holds 400,000 to 650,000 distinct CDR3 sequences, around 7.7% found once. This clonotype occurred many times. The antigen remains undetermined. The CDR3 covers 13 residues. V lost 6 bases and J lost 0, with 8 bases in between. Germline V gene data show CDR1 as ENHRY and CDR2 as SYGVKD. The V call is TRBV10-3, the J call TRBJ1-1, with a weak D call TRBD1 (5 bases). This TCR was sampled from a man between 50 and 69 years old who received an inactivated influenza vaccine. This specimen was PBMCs from blood, taken around 2 years after vaccination. The CDR3 loop reads CAISGTVNTEAFF. The DNA for the CDR3 is TGTGCCATCAGCGGGACCGTGAACACTGAAGCTTTCTTT.